The TCR beta chain under discussion was sequenced for a study of T cell repertoires in cytomegalovirus infection (dated by TCRdb to between 2018 and 2020). Study-wide context: Donor HLA type was relevant to the analysis, as public TCR beta signatures indicated carriage of CMV infection together with the matching HLA type.

This clonotype has a handful of counts. No antigen is known for it. No base qualities exist here, and no much larger clone lies one base off it. General study outcomes and caveats: In both this cohort and an independent roughly 350-donor cohort, the cumulative frequency of public TCR beta family members distinguished carriers of CMV infection plus the relevant HLA type. The ex vivo response was dominated by HLA-C-restricted CMV-specific TCR beta clonotypes, which also provided the single most frequent clonotype in two of eight donors.

The instrument was an Illumina HiSeq 1500. The public reads were reanalyzed by TCRdb: fastp trimming at Q25, MiXCR alignment, in-frame beta chains only. Here each entry gathers all rows of one CDR3 protein and keeps the most common genes and DNA. Across this sample there are fewer than 550,000 distinct CDR3 sequences, with approximately 32% seen only once. Roughly 13% of the sample comes from the top ten. The TCR sequence derives from a human donor in good health (CMV status not recorded). Some clones in this sample may be carry-over from other donors' samples. The sample consisted of PBMCs.

Read as DNA, the sequence is TGTGCCAGCACGGACCGGGCAACTAATGAAAAACTGTTTTTT. Its coded protein is CASTDRATNEKLFF. Here the chain combines TRBV12-3 or TRBV12-4 and TRBJ1-4; the D gene is not confidently resolved. V sheds 7 bases and J sheds 0 bases, leaving 9 bases between their ends. Measured from the cysteine to the phenylalanine, the CDR3 is 14 residues long. Only the CDR3 DNA is retained, 42 bases long and in frame from the first base.